These T cell receptor beta chains were read from a single sample in a study of shared clonotypes between healthy human individuals. Measured with immunoSEQ multiplex PCR; TCRdb has only the in-frame clones, and not every one. Found here are about 460,000 clones, roughly three quarters of them singletons; the top ten hold about 11%. The sequenced sample consisted of PBMCs. Receptor source: a woman aged 35 to 49 in good health. Some clones in this sample may be carry-over from other donors' samples. Both conserved end residues are part of each CDR3. D genes are given only for firm matches. Not all rows give a size; the values are once, few, many and, for expanded clones, a class.

TRBV9	-	-	TRBJ1-2	CASSSYGYTF	TGTGCCAGCAGCTCGTATGGCTACACCTTC
TRBV6-5	-	once	TRBJ2-5	CASTETGLETQYF	TGTGCCAGCACCGAAACAGGATTGGAGACCCAGTACTTC
TRBV6-1	TRBD2	few	TRBJ2-7	CASRRTREQYF	TGTGCCAGCAGACGGACTAGGGAGCAGTACTTC
TRBV6-4	TRBD2	few	TRBJ2-6	CASGTGGSGANVLTF	TGTGCCAGCGGGACGGGGGGCTCTGGGGCCAACGTCCTGACTTTC
TRBV2	-	-	TRBJ1-2	CASSGGYTF	TGTGCCAGCAGTGGGGGCTACACCTTC
TRBV1	-	-	TRBJ1-1	CTSSQTGQVMNTEAFF	TGCACCAGCAGCCAAACCGGACAGGTCATGAACACTGAAGCTTTCTTT
TRBV5-8	-	once	TRBJ1-5	CASRRDNQPQHF	TGTGCCAGCAGGCGAGACAATCAGCCCCAGCATTTT
TRBV2	TRBD2	-	TRBJ2-3	CASNGLAGTSSASTDTQYF	TGTGCCAGTAATGGACTAGCGGGGACCTCCAGTGCTAGCACAGATACGCAGTATTTT
TRBV7-2	-	few	TRBJ1-1	CASRRDRTRTEAFF	TGTGCCAGCAGGCGCGACAGGACCCGCACTGAAGCTTTCTTT
TRBV6-6	TRBD1	-	TRBJ1-5	CASQGQGPGQPQHF	TGTGCCAGTCAAGGACAGGGACCGGGTCAGCCCCAGCATTTT
TRBV27	-	many	TRBJ1-6	CASSLLGSPLHF	TGTGCCAGCAGTTTACTGGGGTCACCCCTCCACTTT
TRBV9	TRBD2	-	TRBJ2-1	CASRPGLAYNEQFF	TGTGCCAGCAGACCGGGACTAGCGTACAATGAGCAGTTCTTC
TRBV4-2	TRBD1	once	TRBJ2-7	CASSQDARTGESYEQYF	TGTGCCAGCAGCCAAGATGCTCGGACAGGGGAATCCTACGAGCAGTACTTC
TRBV7-2	TRBD1	-	TRBJ2-5	CASSSGQGAQETQYF	TGTGCCAGCAGCTCGGGACAGGGGGCGCAAGAGACCCAGTACTTC
TRBV6-4	TRBD1	-	TRBJ2-1	CASSETGELNEQFF	TGTGCCAGCAGTGAAACAGGGGAGCTCAATGAGCAGTTCTTC
TRBV5-4	-	-	TRBJ2-7	CASSLDSRSYEQYF	TGTGCCAGCAGCTTGGATAGTAGGAGCTACGAGCAGTACTTC
TRBV6-1	-	-	TRBJ2-7	CASSDRLTYEQYF	TGTGCCAGCAGTGATAGACTTACCTACGAGCAGTACTTC
TRBV5-6	-	-	TRBJ2-3	CASSTGLNTDTQYF	TGTGCCAGCAGCACCGGACTGAACACAGATACGCAGTATTTT
TRBV4-3	TRBD2	-	TRBJ2-4	CASSQDAWRISGIAKNIQYF	TGCGCCAGCAGCCAAGATGCCTGGAGGATAAGCGGGATAGCCAAAAACATTCAGTACTTC
TRBV28	-	-	TRBJ2-7	CASSLSGFEQYF	TGTGCCAGCAGTTTATCAGGTTTTGAGCAGTACTTC
TRBV6-5	TRBD1	once	TRBJ2-7	CASGLTGSYEQYF	TGTGCCAGCGGGTTGACAGGGTCCTACGAGCAGTACTTC
TRBV5-1	-	-	TRBJ2-7	CASSLGKSPIRRGYEQYF	TGCGCCAGCAGCTTGGGGAAGTCCCCCATCCGAAGGGGTTACGAGCAGTACTTC
TRBV2	-	-	TRBJ1-1	CASSVPQEAFF	TGTGCCAGCAGTGTTCCCCAGGAAGCTTTCTTT
TRBV27	-	-	TRBJ1-5	CASSLRGAARSNQPQHF	TGTGCCAGCAGTTTAAGGGGGGCCGCGAGGAGCAATCAGCCCCAGCATTTT
TRBV27	TRBD2	-	TRBJ2-1	CASSSRGAGVNEQFF	TGTGCCAGCAGTTCCCGGGGAGCGGGAGTCAATGAGCAGTTCTTC
TRBV7-2	TRBD2	-	TRBJ2-1	CASSPHWTSGRIYNEQFF	TGTGCCAGCAGCCCACACTGGACTAGCGGGAGGATTTACAATGAGCAGTTCTTC
TRBV28	-	-	TRBJ2-2	CASSPYTGELFF	TGTGCCAGCAGCCCATACACCGGGGAGCTGTTTTTT
TRBV5-4	-	-	TRBJ2-2	CASSLGGGHSGELFF	TGTGCCAGCAGCTTGGGGGGAGGACATTCCGGGGAGCTGTTTTTT
TRBV6-6	TRBD1	-	TRBJ1-2	CASSHGTGVGYTF	TGTGCCAGCAGTCACGGGACAGGGGTTGGCTACACCTTC
TRBV10-3	-	-	TRBJ2-7	CAISPRGTLSYEQYF	TGTGCCATCAGCCCCCGCGGGACACTATCCTACGAGCAGTACTTC
TRBV28	TRBD1	once	TRBJ1-5	CASSPSDRGDQPQHF	TGTGCCAGCAGTCCCTCGGACAGGGGGGATCAGCCCCAGCATTTT
TRBV6-1	-	-	TRBJ1-4	CASTWEKEKLFF	TGTGCCAGCACCTGGGAGAAAGAAAAACTGTTTTTT
TRBV15	TRBD1	-	TRBJ2-5	CATSRNGQGTETQYF	TGTGCCACCAGCAGAAACGGACAGGGAACAGAGACCCAGTACTTC
TRBV5-1	TRBD2	once	TRBJ2-1	CASSPGLAGGYNEQFF	TGCGCCAGCAGCCCAGGACTAGCGGGAGGTTACAATGAGCAGTTCTTC
TRBV19	-	-	TRBJ1-2	CASSIFGQSYGYTF	TGTGCCAGTAGTATATTTGGACAGTCTTATGGCTACACCTTC
TRBV9	-	-	TRBJ2-6	CASSVVGANVLTF	TGTGCCAGCAGCGTAGTCGGGGCCAACGTCCTGACTTTC
TRBV5-1	-	-	TRBJ2-3	CASSTQQGGQATDTQYF	TGCGCCAGCAGCACTCAACAGGGAGGCCAGGCCACAGATACGCAGTATTTT
TRBV7-2	TRBD2	-	TRBJ2-7	CASSLVAGGSYEQYF	TGTGCCAGCAGCTTAGTAGCGGGAGGCTCCTACGAGCAGTACTTC
TRBV6-1	-	-	TRBJ1-1	CASSAIVGANTEAFF	TGTGCCAGCAGTGCCATCGTGGGGGCGAACACTGAAGCTTTCTTT
TRBV7-9	-	-	TRBJ2-2	CASSPRGGYVSGELFF	TGTGCCAGCAGCCCCAGGGGAGGGTATGTGAGCGGGGAGCTGTTTTTT
TRBV7-9	TRBD2	-	TRBJ2-1	CASSLGLAGGEQFF	TGTGCCAGCAGCTTGGGGCTAGCGGGAGGTGAGCAGTTCTTC